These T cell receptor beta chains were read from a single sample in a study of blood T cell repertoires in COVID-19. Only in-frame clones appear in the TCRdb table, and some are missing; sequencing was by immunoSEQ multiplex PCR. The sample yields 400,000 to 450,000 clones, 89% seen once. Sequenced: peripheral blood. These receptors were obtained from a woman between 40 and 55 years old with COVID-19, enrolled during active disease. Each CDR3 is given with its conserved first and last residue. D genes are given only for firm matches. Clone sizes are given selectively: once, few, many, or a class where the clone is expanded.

CASSGTGGSQPQHF	TGTGCCAGCAGTGGAACAGGGGGGAGCCAGCCCCAGCATTTT	TRBJ1-5	-	TRBD1	TRBV2
CASSTPEPTPLYGYTF	TGTGCCAGCAGCACCCCGGAGCCAACACCACTCTATGGCTACACCTTC	TRBJ1-2	few	-	TRBV11-2
CASSDMTPGGEQYF	TGTGCCAGCAGCGATATGACCCCGGGAGGCGAGCAGTACTTC	TRBJ2-7	-	TRBD2	TRBV5-8
CASSLAAGTSAGYTF	TGTGCCAGCAGCTTAGCGGCGGGGACCTCGGCTGGCTACACCTTC	TRBJ1-2	-	-	TRBV7-9
CSVLDQGLVYGYTF	TGCAGCGTGCTAGATCAGGGGTTAGTCTATGGCTACACCTTC	TRBJ1-2	-	-	TRBV29-1
CASSPPLSPNYGYTF	TGTGCCAGCTCACCACCATTGAGCCCTAACTATGGCTACACCTTC	TRBJ1-2	-	-	TRBV18
CASSKGDRLYGYTF	TGTGCCAGCAGCAAAGGGGACAGGCTCTATGGCTACACCTTC	TRBJ1-2	-	-	TRBV21-1
CASSSAGTAGNTIYF	TGTGCCAGCAGCTCGGCCGGGACAGCTGGAAACACCATATATTTT	TRBJ1-3	-	TRBD1	TRBV5-6
CASSQGWAETQYF	TGTGCCAGCAGCCAAGGGTGGGCGGAGACCCAGTACTTC	TRBJ2-5	-	-	TRBV4-2
CASSIPPENTGELFF	TGTGCCAGTAGTATCCCCCCAGAGAACACCGGGGAGCTGTTTTTT	TRBJ2-2	-	-	TRBV19
CASSLQTPLNTEAFF	TGTGCCAGCAGCCTTCAAACTCCCCTGAACACTGAAGCTTTCTTT	TRBJ1-1	-	-	TRBV3-1/TRBV3-2
CASSRAGQSRTDTQYF	TGTGCCAGCAGCCGGGCCGGACAGTCTCGCACAGATACGCAGTATTTT	TRBJ2-3	-	-	TRBV27
CASSTPGGNTEAFF	TGTGCCAGCAGCACCCCAGGAGGGAACACTGAAGCTTTCTTT	TRBJ1-1	-	-	TRBV5-4
CASSTQGWREQYF	TGTGCCAGCAGCACACAGGGATGGCGCGAGCAGTACTTC	TRBJ2-7	-	-	TRBV5-4
CASSSPGTVSNYGYTF	TGTGCCAGCAGCTCCCCAGGGACAGTTTCTAACTATGGCTACACCTTC	TRBJ1-2	-	TRBD1	TRBV7-8
CASSPSAGVRTEAFF	TGTGCCAGCTCACCGTCTGCGGGGGTACGGACTGAAGCTTTCTTT	TRBJ1-1	-	-	TRBV18
CASSFRLEAFF	TGTGCCAGCAGCTTTCGACTGGAAGCTTTCTTT	TRBJ1-1	-	-	TRBV5-8
CASTMDKGEAFF	TGTGCCAGCACTATGGACAAGGGAGAAGCTTTCTTT	TRBJ1-1	-	-	TRBV12-3/TRBV12-4
CASSSDSSSYNEQFF	TGCGCCAGCAGCTCAGACAGCAGCTCCTACAATGAGCAGTTCTTC	TRBJ2-1	-	-	TRBV5-1
CASSPIGAGAYNEQFF	TGTGCCAGCAGCCCTATTGGGGCGGGGGCCTACAATGAGCAGTTCTTC	TRBJ2-1	-	TRBD2	TRBV7-2
CASSRTTNYEQYF	TGTGCCAGCAGCAGGACAACAAACTACGAGCAGTACTTC	TRBJ2-7	-	-	TRBV5-5
CASTLVLGRDGYTF	TGTGCCAGCACTCTAGTGTTGGGGCGTGATGGCTACACCTTC	TRBJ1-2	-	-	TRBV28
CASSANTGIGYEQYF	TGCGCCAGCAGCGCGAACACAGGAATCGGGTACGAGCAGTACTTC	TRBJ2-7	-	-	TRBV5-4
CASSRSTGGTWAQHF	TGTGCCAGCAGTCGATCGACAGGGGGGACTTGGGCCCAGCATTTT	TRBJ1-5	-	TRBD1	TRBV6-6
CSVEDPQPTDTQYF	TGCAGCGTTGAAGACCCACAGCCTACAGATACGCAGTATTTT	TRBJ2-3	-	-	TRBV29-1
CASGGLVATNEKLFF	TGTGCCAGCGGGGGCCTGGTTGCAACTAATGAAAAACTGTTTTTT	TRBJ1-4	-	-	TRBV2
CASSLAGGDYGYTF	TGCGCCAGCAGCTTGGCCGGGGGAGACTATGGCTACACCTTC	TRBJ1-2	-	-	TRBV5-1
CASSLYDTEAFF	TGTGCCAGCAGCTTGTATGACACTGAAGCTTTCTTT	TRBJ1-1	-	-	TRBV5-5
CASSLEGTSGQETQYF	TGCGCCAGCAGCTTAGAAGGGACTAGCGGGCAAGAGACCCAGTACTTC	TRBJ2-5	-	TRBD2	TRBV5-1
CATRRRENTEAFF	TGTGCCACTCGCCGGCGGGAGAACACTGAAGCTTTCTTT	TRBJ1-1	-	-	TRBV24-1
CASMHRAGTGNTIYF	TGTGCCAGCATGCACAGGGCAGGGACTGGAAACACCATATATTTT	TRBJ1-3	-	-	TRBV21-1
CASSLSTPGQGFLYEQYF	TGTGCCAGCAGCTTATCTACCCCGGGACAGGGATTTTTGTACGAGCAGTACTTC	TRBJ2-7	-	TRBD1	TRBV7-2
CASSFDPGQPQHF	TGTGCCAGCAGCTTTGATCCCGGTCAGCCCCAGCATTTT	TRBJ1-5	-	-	TRBV5-5
CASTRDLGDTEAFF	TGTGCCAGCACCCGGGACTTAGGGGACACTGAAGCTTTCTTT	TRBJ1-1	-	-	TRBV14
CASSLDAVNYGYTF	TGTGCCAGCAGCTTAGACGCGGTGAACTATGGCTACACCTTC	TRBJ1-2	-	-	TRBV7-2
CASSLAPGGGQPQHF	TGTGCCAGCAGCTTAGCGCCCGGGGGTGGGCAGCCCCAGCATTTT	TRBJ1-5	-	-	TRBV7-8
CASRAGVLTEAFF	TGTGCCAGCAGGGCAGGGGTACTCACTGAAGCTTTCTTT	TRBJ1-1	few	-	TRBV2
CASSLQGFGYTF	TGTGCCAGCAGTTTACAGGGTTTTGGCTACACCTTC	TRBJ1-2	-	-	TRBV28
CATSDSGQSRSTDTQYF	TGTGCCACCAGTGATTCGGGACAGTCAAGGAGCACAGATACGCAGTATTTT	TRBJ2-3	-	TRBD1	TRBV24-1
CASSVGLYATEAFF	TGTGCCAGCAGCGTGGGGCTCTACGCAACTGAAGCTTTCTTT	TRBJ1-1	-	-	TRBV9
CASSYSGGVSNQPQHF	TGTGCCAGCAGTTACTCCGGGGGTGTGAGCAATCAGCCCCAGCATTTT	TRBJ1-5	once	-	TRBV6-2/TRBV6-3
CASSLRGVPLVGYGYTF	TGTGCCAGCAGTTTACGAGGTGTCCCCCTCGTCGGCTATGGCTACACCTTC	TRBJ1-2	-	-	TRBV28
CATTWNEQFF	TGTGCCACCACTTGGAATGAGCAGTTCTTC	TRBJ2-1	-	-	TRBV6-5
CASSEGDTLYGYTF	TGTGCCAGCAGTGAAGGGGACACACTCTATGGCTACACCTTC	TRBJ1-2	-	-	TRBV2
CASSVVVAGVDTQYF	TGTGCCAGCAGCGTAGTAGTAGCGGGAGTTGATACGCAGTATTTT	TRBJ2-3	once	TRBD2	TRBV9
CAWSSVAAETQYF	TGTGCCTGGAGTTCGGTAGCGGCGGAGACCCAGTACTTC	TRBJ2-5	once	-	TRBV30
CASSLVWRREAYNEQFF	TGTGCCAGCAGCTTAGTCTGGCGGCGGGAGGCCTACAATGAGCAGTTCTTC	TRBJ2-1	-	TRBD2	TRBV7-6
CASSRETGGEQYF	TGTGCCAGTAGCCGGGAAACAGGGGGCGAGCAGTACTTC	TRBJ2-7	-	TRBD1	TRBV19
CSASESGGIINYGYTF	TGCAGTGCTAGTGAGTCAGGAGGAATCATTAACTATGGCTACACCTTC	TRBJ1-2	-	-	TRBV20-1
CASSLVSGGTEAFF	TGTGCCAGCAGTTTAGTTTCAGGGGGCACTGAAGCTTTCTTT	TRBJ1-1	-	TRBD1	TRBV27
CASRPPNGAYEQYF	TGTGCCAGCAGACCCCCCAACGGAGCCTACGAGCAGTACTTC	TRBJ2-7	-	-	TRBV28
CASGQPQHF	TGTGCCAGCGGCCAGCCCCAGCATTTT	TRBJ1-5	-	-	TRBV27
CASSKEQGAYEQYF	TGTGCCAGCAGCAAAGAACAGGGGGCGTACGAGCAGTACTTC	TRBJ2-7	-	TRBD1	TRBV9